The 26 T cell receptor beta chains reported below all come from one sample, sequenced in a study of blood T cell repertoires in COVID-19. TCRdb keeps only in-frame clones here, not all; method: immunoSEQ multiplex PCR. The sample includes under 150,000 clones, about 90% of them seen just once. Specimen: peripheral blood. The source of these receptors is a woman aged 45-60 years who had recovered from COVID-19.

The V call is TRBV19, the J call TRBJ2-1, with TRBD2 matching over 12 bases. Trimming at V came to 4 bases and at J to 4 bases, leaving 2 bases not matched to a gene. The CDR3 is 15 amino acids. The germline V gene has CDR1 LNHDA and CDR2 SQIVND (reference sequence). DNA for the CDR3: TGTGCCAGTAGTAAGACTAGCGGGGGATACAATGAGCAGTTCTTC. Translation gives CASSKTSGGYNEQFF.

The chain has TRBV9 and TRBJ1-4; D is unclear. The CDR3 covers 13 residues. Germline CDR1 and CDR2: SGDLS and YYNGEE. The ends were cut back, 3 bases at V and 3 bases at J, with 6 bases in the middle. The CDR3 DNA is TGTGCCAGCAGCGGGCAGGCTAATGAAAAACTGTTTTTT. As protein: CASSGQANEKLFF.

The CDR3 nucleotides read TGTGCCAGTAGTCCACAGGGGACTCACACTGAAGCTTTCTTT. It encodes CASSPQGTHTEAFF. The chain is built from TRBV19 and TRBJ1-1; 7 bases line up with TRBD1. CDR3 size: 14 residues. Germline lookup yields CDR1 LNHDA and CDR2 SQIVND (reference sequence). Losses at the gene ends were 5 bases for V and 3 bases for J; bases not matched to a gene: 6.

The chain recombines TRBV9 with TRBJ1-1, with unresolved D. Germline CDR1 SGDLS, CDR2 YYNGEE. The V end was cut by 0 bases, the J end by 3 bases, with 9 bases between. The CDR3 covers 14 residues. CDR3 sequence: CASSVDQAHTEAFF. DNA for the CDR3: TGTGCCAGCAGCGTAGACCAAGCGCACACTGAAGCTTTCTTT.

This chain joins TRBV5-1 and TRBJ1-1; D perhaps matches TRBD1 (6 bases). Deletions cut 3 bases from V and 3 bases from J, with 12 bases between. Germline V lookup: CDR1 SGHRS, CDR2 YFSETQ. The CDR3 has 14 amino acids. The CDR3: CASSWDNPDTEAFF. The CDR3 nucleotides are TGCGCCAGCAGCTGGGACAATCCCGACACTGAAGCTTTCTTT.

V usage is TRBV18 and J usage is TRBJ2-1; TRBD2 matches 7 bases. Per the germline V gene, CDR1 is KGHSH and CDR2 is LQKENI. The CDR3 is 15 residues long. V lost 3 bases and J lost 3; bases outside the gene matches: 5. In DNA form, the CDR3 reads TGTGCCAGCTCACCGGGGGGGTTACACTACAATGAGCAGTTCTTC. It codes for CASSPGGLHYNEQFF.

This chain connects TRBV30 to TRBJ2-3; possible D gene TRBD2, 6 bases. This CDR3 is 12 amino acids long. V was shortened by 7 bases and J by 2 bases, with 10 bases between the two germline ends. CDR1 and CDR2 from the germline V gene are GTSNPN and SVGIG (reference sequence). The DNA of the CDR3 is TGTGCCTACCGGGGGAACACAGATACGCAGTATTTT. Its protein is CAYRGNTDTQYF.

The J gene is TRBJ2-3, the V gene TRBV5-1; TRBD2 might be the D (6 bases). The CDR3 length is 14 residues. Trimming stripped 0 bases from V and 5 bases from J, with 10 bases between. The V gene's germline CDR1 is SGHRS and CDR2 YFSETQ. DNA of the CDR3: TGCGCCAGCAGCTTGGGCGGGGTGGGAGATACGCAGTATTTT. Its protein product is CASSLGGVGDTQYF.

This chain links TRBV6-6 with TRBJ1-2; D is perhaps TRBD1 (5 bases). Germline V CDR1 and CDR2: MNHNY, SVGAGI (reference sequence). This CDR3 has 15 residues. Between the trimmed V and J ends, which lost 2 bases and 8 bases, there was a span of 18 bases. This CDR3 is CASSYRTGGEGGYTF. CDR3 nucleotides: TGTGCCAGCAGTTACCGTACGGGGGGAGAAGGCGGCTACACCTTC.

This chain joins TRBV28 and TRBJ2-3; 7 nucleotides agree with TRBD2. J gave up 1 base and V 3 bases, and 4 bases lay outside the gene matches. The CDR3 length is 15 residues. Germline-derived CDR1 and CDR2 are MDHEN and SYDVKM. The CDR3 DNA reads TGTGCCAGCAGTTTCGCGGGAGCTCGCACAGATACGCAGTATTTT. The encoded protein is CASSFAGARTDTQYF.

This clone was counted a single time. The gene calls are TRBV5-6 and TRBJ1-2; a weak D match, TRBD1 (6 bases). V was pared by 0 bases and J by 4 bases, with 13 bases between. CDR1 SGHDT and CDR2 YYEEEE come from the germline V gene. The CDR3 has 15 amino acids. CDR3 nucleotide sequence: TGTGCCAGCAGCTTGGGAAACGTGGACAGCTATGGCTACACCTTC. Its protein is CASSLGNVDSYGYTF. Full variable domain (missing parts from reference TRBV5-6 and TRBJ1-2): DAGVTQSPTHLIKTRGQQVTLRCSPKSGHDTVSWYQQALGQGPQFIFQYYEEEERQRGNFPDRFSGHQFPNYSSELNVNALLLGDSALYLCASSLGNVDSYGYTFGSGTRLTVV.

This chain links TRBV3-1 (or the pseudogene TRBV3-2) with TRBJ2-7; D may be TRBD1 (6 bases). Germline assignment: CDR1 LGHDT and CDR2 YNNKEL (reference sequence). The CDR3 runs 13 residues. V lost 4 bases, J lost 4 bases, and 11 bases lay in between. The CDR3 reads CASSPTGLYEQYF. The CDR3 coding sequence is TGTGCCAGCAGCCCGACAGGCTTATACGAGCAGTACTTC.

V and J are TRBV2 and TRBJ2-3; possibly TRBD2 for D (5 bases). The V gene's germline CDR1 is SNHLY and CDR2 FYNNEI. The CDR3 is made up of 14 amino acids. Between the trimmed V and J ends, which lost 3 bases and 4 bases, there was a span of 11 bases. The CDR3 coding sequence is TGTGCCAGCAGTGATAGGGTGGGAGCAGATACGCAGTATTTT. This encodes CASSDRVGADTQYF.

J is TRBJ2-1 and V is TRBV19, with 15 bases aligning to TRBD2. Germline V gene lookup returns CDR1 LNHDA and CDR2 SQIVND (reference sequence). Trimming took 4 bases from V and 8 from J; bases not matched to a gene: 15. This CDR3 is built from 19 residues. In DNA, the CDR3 is TGTGCCAGTAGTAGATTCCCGGGACTAGCGGGGGGTATATTTTATGAGCAGTTCTTC. This gives the protein CASSRFPGLAGGIFYEQFF.

V gene TRBV27 combines with J gene TRBJ2-3; D may be TRBD1 (5 bases). CDR3 length: 15 amino acids. Between the trimmed V and J ends, which lost 3 bases and 0 bases, there was a span of 10 bases. CDR1 is MNHEY and CDR2 is SMNVEV in the germline V gene (reference sequence). Written as DNA, the CDR3 is TGTGCCAGCAGTTTCACAGGAGCTAGCACAGATACGCAGTATTTT. It yields the protein CASSFTGASTDTQYF.

The chain joins TRBV4-1 to TRBJ1-4; the D is unclear. This CDR3 has 15 residues. Germline assignment: CDR1 MGHRA and CDR2 YSYEKL. Trimming took off 6 bases at V and 7 bases at J, with 18 bases between the two ends. CDR3 DNA sequence: TGCGCCAGCAGTCTTTCTGCCGGGATTGGTGAAAAACTGTTTTTT. The encoded protein is CASSLSAGIGEKLFF.

This clone was counted a single time. V is TRBV11-2 and J is TRBJ2-1, with a possible D match to TRBD2 (6 bases). The CDR3 contains 15 residues. Trimming took 1 base from V and 6 from J, leaving 13 bases between them. Germline CDR1 SGHAT, CDR2 FQNNGV. The CDR3 protein is CASSLVGSVGNEQFF. In nucleotides, the CDR3 is TGTGCCAGCAGCTTAGTCGGGAGTGTGGGCAATGAGCAGTTCTTC.

The chain is built from TRBV6-5 and TRBJ1-4, with D unresolved. CDR3 length equals 13 residues. Trimming took 6 bases from V and 7 from J, leaving 12 bases between them. Looked up from germline, CDR1 is MNHEY and CDR2 is SVGAGI. The CDR3 DNA reads as TGTGCCAGCAGCCGTTCGCAGGTTGAAAAACTGTTTTTT. This gives the protein CASSRSQVEKLFF.

The chain uses TRBV6-5 and TRBJ1-5; D remains ambiguous. Germline CDR1 is MNHEY and CDR2 is SVGAGI. This CDR3 is built from 15 residues. Trimming removed 6 bases at V and 5 bases at J, with 17 bases between. Here the CDR3 reads CASRTWVREDQPQHF. CDR3 in DNA: TGTGCCAGCAGAACATGGGTACGGGAAGATCAGCCCCAGCATTTT.

This clone has just one count. The V and J genes are TRBV7-2 and TRBJ2-1; 9 bases map to TRBD2. Germline V gene lookup returns CDR1 SGHTA and CDR2 FQGNSA. There are 15 residues in the CDR3. Germline trimming cut 5 bases from V and 4 bases from J; bases unmatched to any gene: 6. CDR3 in amino acids: CASSRTSATYNEQFF. The CDR3 nucleotides are TGTGCCAGCAGCCGGACTAGCGCGACATACAATGAGCAGTTCTTC.

The count of this clone is one. This rearrangement joins TRBV5-1 to TRBJ2-5; tentatively, D is TRBD2 (5 bases). CDR3 length equals 15 residues. Trimming stripped 0 bases from V and 5 bases from J, with 14 bases between. Per germline, CDR1 SGHRS and CDR2 YFSETQ. In DNA, the CDR3 is TGCGCCAGCAGCTTGGTCGGGGAGTTGGGTGAGACCCAGTACTTC. Its protein product is CASSLVGELGETQYF.

The genes are TRBV30 and TRBJ1-2; a possible D gene is TRBD1 (6 bases). V was cut by 0 bases and J by 4 bases, with 12 bases left in between. Germline CDR1 GTSNPN, CDR2 SVGIG (reference sequence). The CDR3 has 14 amino acids. The chain's CDR3 is CAWSVGPGAYGYTF. The CDR3 nucleotides read TGTGCCTGGAGTGTAGGTCCAGGGGCCTATGGCTACACCTTC. The full variable domain, in which reference TRBV30 and TRBJ1-2 provide the parts outside the CDR3, is SQTIHQWPATLVQPVGSPLSLECTVEGTSNPNLYWYRQAAGRGLQLLFYSVGIGQISSEVPQNLSASRPQDRQFILSSKKLLLSDSGFYLCAWSVGPGAYGYTFGSGTRLTVV.

The DNA of the CDR3 is TGTGCCAGCAGTTACGGGCTCCGGGAGGATGGCTACACCTTC. This sequence encodes CASSYGLREDGYTF. The chain couples TRBV6-6 to TRBJ1-2; D not certain. CDR3 length equals 14 residues. V lost 2 bases, J lost 6 bases, and 13 bases lay in between. CDR1 and CDR2 from the germline V gene are MNHNY and SVGAGI (reference sequence).

The rearrangement links TRBV30 to TRBJ1-5; TRBD1 matches 7 bases. This CDR3 has 17 residues. CDR1 GTSNPN and CDR2 SVGIG come from the germline V gene (reference sequence). V shed 2 bases, J shed 7 bases, and the junction held 17 bases outside the gene matches. CDR3 sequence reads: CAWSKERNRGFSQPQHF. CDR3 nucleotide sequence: TGTGCCTGGAGTAAGGAACGGAACAGGGGCTTTTCGCAGCCCCAGCATTTT.

The chain combines TRBV2 with TRBJ2-7; possibly TRBD2 for D (5 bases). Germline V lookup: CDR1 SNHLY, CDR2 FYNNEI. V was shortened by 0 bases and J by 6 bases, with 12 bases between the two germline ends. The CDR3 is 14 residues long. This chain's CDR3 is CASSEAPRAGEQYF. The CDR3 region has the DNA TGTGCCAGCAGTGAAGCGCCCCGGGCGGGCGAGCAGTACTTC.

The gene calls are TRBV10-1 and TRBJ2-3; 8 bases map to TRBD1. The V and J ends lost 3 bases and 3 bases, in that order; junction bases with no gene match: 5. Germline CDR1 and CDR2: WNHNN and SYGVQD (reference sequence). The CDR3 is 15 residues long. CDR3 nucleotide sequence: TGCGCCAGCAGTGACGGTGGGACAGGAACAGATACGCAGTATTTT. Translated: CASSDGGTGTDTQYF.